This T cell receptor (beta chain) was obtained from a study of blood T cell repertoires in COVID-19. Study details: Samples representing acute and convalescent COVID-19 were sourced from the United States, Italy and Spain. Nucleic acid was either cDNA or gDNA, and it came from T cells, B-cell-depleted T cells, or PBMCs.

Recruited during active infection, patients (from Seattle) were subsequently followed longitudinally. This clone was observed a single time. Source study methods: Estimation of nucleated cell counts relied on the amplification of reference gene primers. Using immunoSEQ multiplex PCR, the repertoire was profiled, and TCRdb retains in-frame clones only, with some absent. The V and J calls and the clone size are those of that table, but D and trimming were determined from the DNA. This sample has about 160,000 clones, with around 82% found just once. There are 16 residues in the CDR3. Germline CDR1 reads SGHDT; CDR2 reads YYEEEE. Trimming removed 3 bases at V and 2 bases at J, with 15 bases between.

Sample: peripheral blood. This TCR was sampled from a woman aged 40 to 50 with COVID-19, enrolled during active disease. V usage is TRBV5-6 and J usage is TRBJ1-5; D is uncertain. CDR3 protein: CASSSSGGYGNQPQHF. Here the CDR3 DNA reads TGTGCCAGCAGCTCGAGTGGAGGGTACGGCAATCAGCCCCAGCATTTT.